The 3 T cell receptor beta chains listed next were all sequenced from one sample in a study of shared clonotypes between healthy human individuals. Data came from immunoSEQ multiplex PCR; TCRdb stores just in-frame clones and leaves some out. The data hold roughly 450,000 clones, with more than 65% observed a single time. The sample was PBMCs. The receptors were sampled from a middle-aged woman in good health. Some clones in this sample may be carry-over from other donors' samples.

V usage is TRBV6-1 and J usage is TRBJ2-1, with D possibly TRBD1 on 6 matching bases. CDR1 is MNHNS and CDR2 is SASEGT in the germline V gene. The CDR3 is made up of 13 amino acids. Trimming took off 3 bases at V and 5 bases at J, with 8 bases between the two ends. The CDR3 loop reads CASSEGAHNEQFF. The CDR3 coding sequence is TGTGCCAGCAGTGAGGGGGCCCACAATGAGCAGTTCTTC.

The CDR3 loop is CASSMNIQETQYF. Written as DNA, the CDR3 is TGTGCCAGTAGTATGAACATCCAAGAGACCCAGTACTTC. The chain carries TRBV19 and TRBJ2-5; D not resolved. V dropped 3 bases and J dropped 1 base, with 6 bases sitting between them. The length of the CDR3 is 13 residues. Germline V gene lookup returns CDR1 LNHDA and CDR2 SQIVND (reference sequence).

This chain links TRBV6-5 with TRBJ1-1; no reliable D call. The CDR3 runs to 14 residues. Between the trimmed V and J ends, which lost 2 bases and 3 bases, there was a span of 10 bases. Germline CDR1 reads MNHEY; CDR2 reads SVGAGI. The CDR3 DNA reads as TGTGCCAGCAGTTACCGCGGCGGAGACACTGAAGCTTTCTTT. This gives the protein CASSYRGGDTEAFF.